This TCR beta chain derives from a study of cytomegalovirus exposure and HLA in healthy donors. About the research overall: Later analysis reported that the approximately 120 validation repertoires shared the platform of the roughly 710 first-cohort repertoires. Notes on the study in general: According to a subsequent analysis, TCR clusters from the first cohort were inclined to appear together in the roughly 120 validation repertoires. There were a few CMV-associated chains whose specificity for CMV antigens was confirmed in vitro.

The germline V gene encodes CDR1 MDHEN and CDR2 SYDVKM. This CDR3 is built from 17 residues. V shed 3 bases and J 1 base; nucleotides not matched to a gene: 11. With respect to this clone: Its target is unknown.

The protocol was immunoSEQ multiplex PCR, while the TCRdb copy is restricted to in-frame clones and leaves out a portion. The profile covers 100,000 to 150,000 clones, with around 95% appearing a single time and less than 2% taken by the ten largest. The TCR originated in a man in his late teens or twenties in good health and CMV-seronegative. Sequenced: PBMCs. The chain combines TRBV28 with TRBJ2-5; 7 bases are a match to TRBD2. The CDR3 sequence is CASSLVLAVSSQETQYF. The CDR3 DNA reads TGTGCCAGCAGTTTGGTTCTAGCGGTGAGTTCCCAAGAGACCCAGTACTTC.